This T cell receptor (beta chain) was sequenced in a study of T cells after posttransplantation cyclophosphamide. This CDR3 has 13 amino acids. Germline loops: CDR1 MNHNY, CDR2 SVGAGI (reference sequence). The V gene lost 7 bases and the J gene lost 2 bases, with 11 bases spanning the gap. This clone was observed many times. Libraries were prepared by immunoSEQ multiplex PCR; TCRdb keeps only in-frame clonotypes and omits some of them. The sample shows over 20,000 clones, none of them appearing just once. The origin of this receptor is a man aged 45 to 65 in good health, CMV-negative, and a related stem cell transplant donor. The sample taken for sequencing was PBMCs. The chain is built from TRBV6-6 and TRBJ1-1; no clear D gene. The CDR3 here is CASTNGVNTEAFF. The CDR3 DNA sequence: TGTGCCAGCACCAACGGGGTCAACACTGAAGCTTTCTTT.